The 11 T cell receptor beta chains presented below share a single source sample, sequenced in a study of shared T cell receptors in the human thymus. Clones were sequenced by immunoSEQ multiplex PCR, and TCRdb holds only the in-frame ones, with some missing. The table includes hundreds of thousands of clones, approximately 89% detected once. The data also belong to a second study, concerning human thymus T cells.

The sequenced sample consisted of thymocytes. Receptor source: a boy under two years old with a congenital heart defect.

The chain joins TRBV4-1 to TRBJ2-1, with 11 bases identical to TRBD2. The CDR3 contains 17 residues. The ends lost 3 bases at V and 6 bases at J; junction bases unmatched: 10. Germline CDR1 MGHRA, CDR2 YSYEKL. The CDR3 DNA is TGCGCCAGCAGCCAGTCCTTAGCGGGAGGGCCTCCCAATGAGCAGTTCTTC. This gives the protein CASSQSLAGGPPNEQFF.

This clone was seen a handful of times. One end of the junction does not line up with germline, which may come from a read error. This chain links TRBV14 with TRBJ2-5; a possible D gene is TRBD1 (6 bases). TRBJ2-7 explains the end of the DNA better; the J call may be wrong. Germline CDR1 is SGHDN and CDR2 is FVKESK. CDR3 length: 15 amino acids. The CDR3 is CASSQDSGGSHEQYF. CDR3 nucleotide sequence: TGTGCCAGCAGCCAAGACTCTGGGGGCTCCCACGAGCAGTACTTC.

The chain combines TRBV6-5 with TRBJ1-2, with 9 bases identical to TRBD1. The V gene end was trimmed by 5 bases and the J gene end by 6 bases; junction bases not matched to a gene: 7. Germline loops: CDR1 MNHEY, CDR2 SVGAGI. This CDR3 is 14 amino acids long. This chain's CDR3 is CASSRRDRDDGYTF. CDR3 nucleotide sequence: TGTGCCAGCAGTAGGCGGGACAGGGATGATGGCTACACCTTC.

V and J are TRBV7-9 and TRBJ2-4, with D tentatively TRBD1 (7 bases). CDR3 size: 15 residues. The ends were cut back, 4 bases at V and 4 bases at J, with 14 bases in the middle. In germline, CDR1 is SEHNR, CDR2 FQNEAQ (reference sequence). The CDR3 DNA reads TGTGCCAGCAGCTCCCAGGGGGGTTCTAAAAACATTCAGTACTTC. Amino acid sequence: CASSSQGGSKNIQYF.

V and J are TRBV4-3 and TRBJ2-7; 8 bases match TRBD1. CDR3 size: 16 residues. Looked up from germline, CDR1 is LGHNA and CDR2 is YSLEER. V lost 0 bases and J lost 2; bases outside the gene matches: 6. This chain's CDR3 is CASSQEETGVPYEQYF. CDR3 in DNA: TGCGCCAGCAGCCAAGAAGAGACAGGGGTTCCCTACGAGCAGTACTTC.

CDR3 DNA sequence: TGCGCCAGCAGCCAAGGCCGGGGGGACAGGGGCGGTTACGAGCAGTACTTC. Translating it yields CASSQGRGDRGGYEQYF. The genes are TRBV4-3 and TRBJ2-7; 10 nucleotides agree with TRBD1. From germline, CDR1 is LGHNA and CDR2 YSLEER. V lost 1 base to trimming and J lost 4 bases; unmatched junction nucleotides: 10. The length of the CDR3 is 17 residues.

The chain is built from TRBV30 and TRBJ2-7; 12 nucleotides match TRBD1. V lost 5 bases to trimming and J lost 2 bases; unmatched junction nucleotides: 1. The CDR3 is 13 amino acids. Germline V gene sequence: CDR1 GTSNPN, CDR2 SVGIG (reference sequence). The DNA of the CDR3 is TGTGCCTGGGGGACAGGGGGCCCCTACGAGCAGTACTTC. It encodes CAWGTGGPYEQYF.

CDR3 DNA sequence: TGCGCCAGCAAGGCGGGAGGGCCCGGCTACAATGAGCAGTTCTTC. Residues: CASKAGGPGYNEQFF. The chain joins TRBV5-1 to TRBJ2-1, with 9 bases fitting TRBD2. This CDR3 is built from 15 residues. CDR1 is SGHRS, CDR2 YFSETQ, per germline. The J segment lost 3 bases and the V segment lost 6 bases, leaving 7 bases of the junction unmatched.

The rearrangement uses TRBV9 and TRBJ2-7; no firm D call. The CDR3 covers 16 residues. Germline CDR1 is SGDLS and CDR2 is YYNGEE. Between the trimmed V and J ends, which lost 0 bases and 2 bases, there was a span of 15 bases. The CDR3 reads CASSVEQVAPTYEQYF. CDR3 coding DNA: TGTGCCAGCAGCGTAGAGCAGGTGGCTCCAACCTACGAGCAGTACTTC. The variable domain in full, with the rest retrieved from reference TRBV9 and TRBJ2-7, is DSGVTQTPKHLITATGQRVTLRCSPRSGDLSVYWYQQSLDQGLQFLIQYYNGEERAKGNILERFSAQQFPDLHSELNLSSLELGDSALYFCASSVEQVAPTYEQYFGPGTRLTVT.

This chain links TRBV27 with TRBJ2-5; 7 bases line up with TRBD1. The DNA end is more similar to TRBJ2-7, so the J call may be wrong. The CDR3 contains 15 residues. Germline V gene sequence: CDR1 MNHEY, CDR2 SMNVEV (reference sequence). The CDR3 DNA reads TGTGCCAGCAGTCCACGCGACAGGGCTGAGTACGAGCAGTACTTC. Translating it yields CASSPRDRAEYEQYF.

The chain employs TRBV5-1 and TRBJ2-1; the match to TRBD2 covers 10 bases. In germline, CDR1 is SGHRS, CDR2 YFSETQ. V gave up 0 bases and J gave up 4 bases; unmatched junction bases: 4. The CDR3 spans 16 residues. Written as DNA, the CDR3 is TGCGCCAGCAGCTTGGTCGGGACTAGCGTTTACAATGAGCAGTTCTTC. This codes for CASSLVGTSVYNEQFF.